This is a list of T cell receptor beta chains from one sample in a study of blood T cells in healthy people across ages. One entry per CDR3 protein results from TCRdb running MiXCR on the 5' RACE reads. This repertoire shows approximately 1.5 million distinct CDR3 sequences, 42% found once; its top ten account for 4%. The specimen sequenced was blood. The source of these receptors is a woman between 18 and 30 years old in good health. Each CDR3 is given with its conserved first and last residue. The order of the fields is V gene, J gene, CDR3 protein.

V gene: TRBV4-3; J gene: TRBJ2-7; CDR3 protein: CASSQDVSGSYEQYF
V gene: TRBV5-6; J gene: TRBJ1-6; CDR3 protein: CASSLRDSPLNSPLHF
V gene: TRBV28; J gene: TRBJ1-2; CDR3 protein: CASTPAGDQGYTF
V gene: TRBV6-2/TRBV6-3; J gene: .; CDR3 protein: CASRAGARIRYEQYF
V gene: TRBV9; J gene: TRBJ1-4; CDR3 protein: CASSAPRQGNNEKLFF
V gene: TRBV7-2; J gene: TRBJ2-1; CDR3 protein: CASSRGGIRYNEQFF
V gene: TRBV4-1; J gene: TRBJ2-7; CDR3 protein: CASSQSSASYEQYF
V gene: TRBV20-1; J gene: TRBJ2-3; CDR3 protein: CSAGGGGPDTQYF
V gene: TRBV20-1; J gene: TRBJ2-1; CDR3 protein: CSATPPEWYSYNEQFF
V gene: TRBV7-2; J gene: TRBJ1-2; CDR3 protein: CASSLAGVGYTF
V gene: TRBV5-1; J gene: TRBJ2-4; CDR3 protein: CASRATGGQNIQYF
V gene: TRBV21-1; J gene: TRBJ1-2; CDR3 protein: CASSKGDRVGGYTF
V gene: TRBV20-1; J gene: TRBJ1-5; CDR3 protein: CSAREGRGLNQPQHF
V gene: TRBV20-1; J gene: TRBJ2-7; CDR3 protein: CSARSLAGVSYEQYF
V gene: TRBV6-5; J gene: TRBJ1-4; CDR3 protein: CASSYAPVSGHEKLFF
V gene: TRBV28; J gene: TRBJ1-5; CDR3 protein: CASTLYSNQPQHF
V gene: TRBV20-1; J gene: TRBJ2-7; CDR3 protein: CSARGAGLAEQYF
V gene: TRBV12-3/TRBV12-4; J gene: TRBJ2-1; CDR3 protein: CASSLAFGLEQFF
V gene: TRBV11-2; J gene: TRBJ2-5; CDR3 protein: CASSISGGYQETQYF
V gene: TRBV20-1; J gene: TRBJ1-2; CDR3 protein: CSAPFKGRNMGYTF
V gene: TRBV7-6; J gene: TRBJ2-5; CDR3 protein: CASSLSGTGFSQETQYF
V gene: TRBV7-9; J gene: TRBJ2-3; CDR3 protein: CASSLPFPQYF
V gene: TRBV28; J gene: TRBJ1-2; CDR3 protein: CASSFRGGPNYGYTF
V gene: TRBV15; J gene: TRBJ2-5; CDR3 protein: CATSSPTPDEYQETQYF
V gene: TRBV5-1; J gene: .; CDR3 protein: CASSLFPAGGMDEQYF
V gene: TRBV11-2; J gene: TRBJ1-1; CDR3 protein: CASSLRTAGEAFF
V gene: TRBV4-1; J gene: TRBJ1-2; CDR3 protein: CASSLGQGASYGYTF
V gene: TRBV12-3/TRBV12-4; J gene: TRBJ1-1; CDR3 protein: CASSLGGPLNTEAFF
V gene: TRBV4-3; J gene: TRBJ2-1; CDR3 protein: CASSQERAAVEQFF
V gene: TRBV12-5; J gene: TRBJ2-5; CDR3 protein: CASGLGQRETQYF
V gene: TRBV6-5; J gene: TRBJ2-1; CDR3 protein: CASSYLAGEYNEQFF
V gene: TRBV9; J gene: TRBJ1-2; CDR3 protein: CASSLVGGPGAGYTF
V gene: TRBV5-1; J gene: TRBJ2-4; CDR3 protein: CASSLTGGAKNIQYF
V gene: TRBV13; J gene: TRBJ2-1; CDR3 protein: CASSLTLAETYNEQFF
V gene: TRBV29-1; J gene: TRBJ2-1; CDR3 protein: CSAGYVAGDNEQFF
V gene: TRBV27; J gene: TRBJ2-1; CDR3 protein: CASSLGLTGEQFF
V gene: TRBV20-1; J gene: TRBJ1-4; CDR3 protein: CSAFRIGQGDEKLFF
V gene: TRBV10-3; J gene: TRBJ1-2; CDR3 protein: CAISEDQGKGYTF
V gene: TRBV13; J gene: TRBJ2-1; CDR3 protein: CASSLFASGNNGQFF
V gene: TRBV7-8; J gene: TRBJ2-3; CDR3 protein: CASSRSAGGRTDTQYF
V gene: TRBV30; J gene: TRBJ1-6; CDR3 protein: CAWSGPRSGFSVGNSPLHF
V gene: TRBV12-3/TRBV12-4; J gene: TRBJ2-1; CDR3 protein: CASRESGRDYNEQFF
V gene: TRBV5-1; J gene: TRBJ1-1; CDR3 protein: CASSLDPGQGGTEAFF
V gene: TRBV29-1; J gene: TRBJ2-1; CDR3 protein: CSVASGRAGNEQFF
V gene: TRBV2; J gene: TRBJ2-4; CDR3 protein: CASSADRAKNIQYF
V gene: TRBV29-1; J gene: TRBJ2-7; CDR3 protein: CSAGTGAYNEQYF
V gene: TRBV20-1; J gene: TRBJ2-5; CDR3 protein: CSARTTSGIRAGQYF
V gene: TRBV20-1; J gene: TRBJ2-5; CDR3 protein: CSARDPMEGTPRQYF
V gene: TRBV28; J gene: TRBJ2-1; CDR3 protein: CTSTSAYNEQFF
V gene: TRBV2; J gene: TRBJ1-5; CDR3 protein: CASSSGDTLSPQHF
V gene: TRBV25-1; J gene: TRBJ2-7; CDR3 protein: CASSELGGQGRYEQYF
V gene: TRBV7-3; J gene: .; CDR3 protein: CASSPSSIEQYF
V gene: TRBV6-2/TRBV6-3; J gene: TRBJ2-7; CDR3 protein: CASNPRLLSYNEQYF
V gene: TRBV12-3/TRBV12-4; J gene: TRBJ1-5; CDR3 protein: CASSLGGGALSGTYRSNQPQHF
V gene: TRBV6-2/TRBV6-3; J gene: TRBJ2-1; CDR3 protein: CASRKEYNEQFF
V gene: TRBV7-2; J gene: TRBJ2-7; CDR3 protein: CASSSDRKSYEQYF
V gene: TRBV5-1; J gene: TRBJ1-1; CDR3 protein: CASSLGALASGTEAFF
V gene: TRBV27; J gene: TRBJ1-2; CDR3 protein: CASSLSTGDSYGYTF
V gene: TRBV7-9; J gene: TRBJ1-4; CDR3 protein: CASSGTVPGEKLFF
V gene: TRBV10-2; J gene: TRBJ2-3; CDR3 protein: CASRGTLSTDTQYF